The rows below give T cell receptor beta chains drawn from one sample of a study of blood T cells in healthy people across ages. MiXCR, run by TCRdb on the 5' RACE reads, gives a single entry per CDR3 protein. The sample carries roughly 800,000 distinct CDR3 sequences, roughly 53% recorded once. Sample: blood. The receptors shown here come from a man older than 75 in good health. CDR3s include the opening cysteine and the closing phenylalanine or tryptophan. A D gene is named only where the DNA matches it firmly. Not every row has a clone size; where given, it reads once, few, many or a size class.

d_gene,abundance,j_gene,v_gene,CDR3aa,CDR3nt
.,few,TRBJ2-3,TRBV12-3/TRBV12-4,CASSYKGPDTQYF,TGTGCCAGCAGTTATAAGGGTCCAGATACGCAGTATTTT
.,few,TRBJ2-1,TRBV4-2,CASRGAGIGYNEQFF,TGTGCCAGCAGGGGGGCGGGGATAGGGTACAATGAGCAGTTCTTC
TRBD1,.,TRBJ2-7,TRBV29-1,CSVETGQGASHEQYF,TGCAGCGTTGAGACGGGACAGGGGGCGAGTCACGAGCAGTACTTC
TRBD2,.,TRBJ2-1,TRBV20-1,CSARELAGVFNEQFF,TGCAGTGCTAGAGAACTAGCGGGAGTCTTTAATGAGCAGTTCTTC
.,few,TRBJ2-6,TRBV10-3,CAISVRGGRGSSGANVLTF,TGTGCCATCAGTGTTAGGGGGGGCCGGGGAAGCTCTGGGGCCAACGTCCTGACTTTC
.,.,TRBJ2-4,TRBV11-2,CASSLDPRKNIQYF,TGTGCCAGCAGCTTAGACCCGCGGAAAAACATTCAGTACTTC
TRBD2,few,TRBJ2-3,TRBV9,CASSVEFSGRRANTQYF,TGTGCCAGCAGCGTCGAATTTAGCGGGAGACGAGCGAATACGCAGTATTTT
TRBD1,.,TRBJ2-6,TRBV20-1,CSAARLGQGYGANVLTF,TGCAGTGCGGCTAGGTTGGGACAGGGGTATGGGGCCAACGTCCTGACTTTC
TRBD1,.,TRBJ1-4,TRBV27,CASKDRATNEKLFF,TGTGCCAGCAAGGACAGGGCAACTAATGAAAAACTGTTTTTT
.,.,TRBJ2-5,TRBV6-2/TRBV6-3,CASSYSTLRQETQYF,TGTGCCAGCAGTTACTCGACGCTCAGGCAGGAGACCCAGTACTTC
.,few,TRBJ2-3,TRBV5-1,CASSFPGDTQYF,TGCGCCAGCAGCTTCCCGGGGGATACGCAGTATTTT
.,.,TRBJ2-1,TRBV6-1,CASSRASSADEQFF,TGTGCCAGCAGCCGAGCGTCTAGCGCGGATGAGCAGTTCTTC
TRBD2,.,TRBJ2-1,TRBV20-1,CSASVAQRLAGQHSYNEQFF,TGCAGTGCTAGTGTGGCACAAAGACTAGCGGGACAACACTCCTACAATGAGCAGTTCTTC
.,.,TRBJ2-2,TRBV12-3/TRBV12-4,CASSPENWNGGELFF,TGTGCCAGCAGCCCCGAAAACTGGAACGGCGGGGAGCTGTTTTTT
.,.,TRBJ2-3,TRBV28,CASRGAGSTDTQYF,TGTGCCAGCAGAGGTGCGGGAAGCACAGATACGCAGTATTTT
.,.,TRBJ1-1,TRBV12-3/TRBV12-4,CASSFGQGSEAFF,TGTGCCAGCAGTTTCGGCCAGGGGTCTGAAGCTTTCTTT
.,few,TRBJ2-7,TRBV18,CASSPPGLYEQYF,TGTGCCAGCTCACCACCGGGACTTTACGAGCAGTACTTC
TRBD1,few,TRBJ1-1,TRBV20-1,CSAKQGALRTEAFF,TGCAGTGCAAAACAGGGGGCGCTTAGAACTGAAGCTTTCTTT
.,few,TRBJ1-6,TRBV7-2,CASSLQGSYNSPLHF,TGTGCCAGCAGCTTACAGGGCTCCTATAATTCACCCCTCCACTTT
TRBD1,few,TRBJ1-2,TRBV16,CASSPKKDRIGYTF,TGTGCCAGCAGCCCAAAGAAGGACAGGATTGGCTACACCTTC
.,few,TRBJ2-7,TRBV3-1,CASSRASREQYF,TGTGCCAGCAGCCGCGCGTCTCGCGAGCAGTACTTC
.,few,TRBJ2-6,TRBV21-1,CASSKEEVQGSAGANVLTF,TGTGCCAGCAGCAAAGAGGAGGTACAGGGATCCGCTGGGGCCAACGTCCTGACTTTC
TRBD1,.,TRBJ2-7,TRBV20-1,CSARSRGRNYEQYF,TGCAGTGCTAGGAGTAGGGGGCGAAACTACGAGCAGTACTTC
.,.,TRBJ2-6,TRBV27,CASSPELTGTRPGANVLTF,TGTGCCAGCAGTCCCGAACTTACCGGGACAAGGCCTGGGGCCAACGTCCTGACTTTC
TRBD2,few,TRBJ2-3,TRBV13,CASSLAGGPGYAYF,TGTGCCAGCAGCTTAGCGGGAGGGCCGGGATACGCGTATTTT
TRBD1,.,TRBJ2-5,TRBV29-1,CSVVGTGGIQETQYF,TGCAGCGTTGTGGGAACAGGGGGCATACAAGAGACCCAGTACTTC
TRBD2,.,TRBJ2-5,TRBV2,CASGREGSQETQYF,TGTGCCAGCGGGCGGGAGGGGAGCCAAGAGACCCAGTACTTC
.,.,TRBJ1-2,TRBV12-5,CASGLVPAVNYGYTF,TGTGCTAGTGGTTTGGTACCCGCAGTAAACTATGGCTACACCTTC
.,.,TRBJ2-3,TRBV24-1,CATSDPGWDSTDTQYF,TGTGCCACCAGTGATCCGGGGTGGGATAGCACAGATACGCAGTATTTT
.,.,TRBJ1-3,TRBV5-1,CASSQGAAGNTIYF,TGCGCCAGCAGCCAGGGTGCAGCTGGAAACACCATATATTTT